These T cell receptor beta chains were read from a single sample in a study of cytomegalovirus exposure and HLA in healthy donors. Produced via immunoSEQ multiplex PCR; TCRdb's table is partial and in-frame only. The profile shows 150,000 to 200,000 clones, roughly 70% of them singletons. Sample: PBMCs. These receptors all come from a woman aged 40 to 50 in good health and CMV-seropositive. Each CDR3 is given with its conserved first and last residue. The D gene is left open where the match is weak. Clone size is given for some rows only: seen once, a few or many times, or a class if the clone is expanded.

size: few; V: TRBV10-3; J: TRBJ1-1; D: -; CDR3: CAISGEAGALAFF; DNA: TGTGCCATCAGTGGCGAAGCTGGAGCCTTAGCTTTCTTT
size: -; V: TRBV6-1; J: TRBJ1-6; D: TRBD1; CDR3: CASSGSTGIMHSPLNF; DNA: TGTGCCAGCAGTGGGTCGACAGGGATTATGCATTCACCCCTCAACTTT
size: -; V: TRBV2; J: TRBJ2-3; D: -; CDR3: CASSEDQSTDTQYF; DNA: TGTGCCAGCAGCGAGGATCAATCCACAGATACGCAGTATTTT
size: -; V: TRBV19; J: TRBJ2-7; D: TRBD2; CDR3: CASNMETSGRAHNYEQYF; DNA: TGTGCCAGTAATATGGAGACTAGCGGGAGGGCTCATAACTACGAGCAGTACTTC
size: -; V: TRBV9; J: TRBJ2-3; D: -; CDR3: CASSPLLEQSTDTQYF; DNA: TGTGCCAGCAGCCCCCTACTAGAACAGAGCACAGATACGCAGTATTTT
size: -; V: TRBV11-2; J: TRBJ1-3; D: -; CDR3: CASSTGNGGNTIYF; DNA: TGTGCCAGCAGCACAGGGAATGGTGGAAACACCATATATTTT
size: once; V: TRBV27; J: TRBJ1-1; D: TRBD1; CDR3: CASSLWGQGATEAFF; DNA: TGTGCCAGCAGTTTATGGGGACAGGGGGCCACTGAAGCTTTCTTT
size: many; V: TRBV7-9; J: TRBJ1-4; D: TRBD1; CDR3: CASSPMTGGYEKLFF; DNA: TGTGCCAGCAGCCCCATGACAGGGGGCTATGAAAAACTGTTTTTT
size: few; V: TRBV5-5; J: TRBJ2-1; D: -; CDR3: CASSIPGYEQFF; DNA: TGTGCCAGCAGCATCCCAGGCTATGAGCAGTTCTTC
size: few; V: TRBV5-1; J: TRBJ2-5; D: -; CDR3: CASKYSGEETQYF; DNA: TGCGCCAGCAAGTATAGCGGAGAAGAGACCCAGTACTTC
size: -; V: TRBV6-5; J: TRBJ2-7; D: -; CDR3: CASSYPTGNSYEQYF; DNA: TGTGCCAGCAGTTACCCCACCGGGAACTCCTACGAGCAGTACTTC
size: -; V: TRBV29-1; J: TRBJ1-1; D: TRBD1; CDR3: CSVGAGTEEAFF; DNA: TGCAGCGTTGGGGCGGGGACAGAGGAAGCTTTCTTT
size: -; V: TRBV28; J: TRBJ2-3; D: -; CDR3: CASSSPQRGTDTQYF; DNA: TGTGCCAGCAGTTCACCTCAACGGGGCACAGATACGCAGTATTTT
size: -; V: TRBV7-3; J: TRBJ1-5; D: TRBD1; CDR3: CASSLDRDQPQNF; DNA: TGTGCCAGCAGCTTAGACAGGGATCAGCCCCAGAATTTT
size: -; V: TRBV28; J: TRBJ2-7; D: -; CDR3: CASSRTVYEQYF; DNA: TGTGCCAGCAGCCGGACAGTCTACGAGCAGTACTTC
size: few; V: TRBV9; J: TRBJ1-1; D: -; CDR3: CASRTESEAFF; DNA: TGTGCCAGCCGGACAGAGTCTGAAGCTTTCTTT
size: -; V: TRBV29-1; J: TRBJ2-7; D: TRBD1; CDR3: CSVESDRGSYEQYF; DNA: TGCAGCGTCGAATCGGACAGGGGCTCCTACGAGCAGTACTTC
size: -; V: TRBV2; J: TRBJ2-5; D: -; CDR3: CASSLNSETQYF; DNA: TGTGCCAGCAGTCTGAACTCGGAGACCCAGTACTTC
size: -; V: TRBV19; J: TRBJ2-1; D: -; CDR3: CASSIGSQTRSNEQFF; DNA: TGTGCCAGTAGTATAGGGTCCCAGACGAGGAGCAATGAGCAGTTCTTC
size: -; V: TRBV19; J: TRBJ2-1; D: TRBD2; CDR3: CASSPRTSGVSGEQFF; DNA: TGTGCCAGTAGCCCCCGGACTAGCGGGGTTTCAGGTGAGCAGTTCTTC
size: -; V: TRBV18; J: TRBJ1-1; D: -; CDR3: CASSPSAPPQVGEAFF; DNA: TGTGCCAGCTCACCCTCGGCCCCGCCCCAGGTCGGAGAAGCTTTCTTT
size: -; V: TRBV7-9; J: TRBJ1-3; D: -; CDR3: CASSPTQVAGNTIYF; DNA: TGTGCCAGCAGCCCCACACAGGTAGCTGGAAACACCATATATTTT
size: few; V: TRBV4-2; J: TRBJ2-3; D: TRBD2; CDR3: CASSPLASGGRWYF; DNA: TGTGCCAGCAGCCCACTAGCCTCGGGAGGGAGGTGGTATTTT
size: few; V: TRBV7-3; J: TRBJ2-5; D: -; CDR3: CASSPGREATQYF; DNA: TGTGCCAGCAGCCCCGGCAGGGAGGCGACCCAGTACTTC
size: -; V: TRBV19; J: TRBJ2-3; D: -; CDR3: CASSIDLPRADTQYF; DNA: TGTGCCAGTAGTATAGACCTACCCCGGGCAGATACGCAGTATTTT
size: -; V: TRBV7-2; J: TRBJ2-1; D: TRBD1; CDR3: CASSLVGGQGIYNEQFF; DNA: TGTGCCAGCAGCTTAGTCGGCGGACAGGGTATCTACAATGAGCAGTTCTTC
size: -; V: TRBV5-6; J: TRBJ2-3; D: TRBD1; CDR3: CASRVDRTYTDTQYF; DNA: TGTGCCAGCAGAGTGGACAGGACGTACACAGATACGCAGTATTTT
size: -; V: TRBV19; J: TRBJ1-5; D: -; CDR3: CASSPGLDQPQHF; DNA: TGTGCCAGTAGTCCCGGGTTAGATCAGCCCCAGCATTTT
size: -; V: TRBV29-1; J: TRBJ2-7; D: TRBD1; CDR3: CSVNRGIYEQYF; DNA: TGCAGCGTTAACAGGGGTATCTACGAGCAGTACTTC
size: few; V: TRBV6-5; J: TRBJ1-4; D: TRBD1; CDR3: CASSAGTANNEKLFF; DNA: TGTGCCAGCAGCGCCGGGACAGCGAATAATGAAAAACTGTTTTTT
size: -; V: TRBV4-1; J: TRBJ1-2; D: -; CDR3: CASSQENAGVGYPF; DNA: TGCGCCAGCAGCCAAGAAAATGCAGGGGTTGGCTACCCCTTC
size: -; V: TRBV7-2; J: TRBJ2-1; D: TRBD2; CDR3: CASSLTLLAGAHNEQFF; DNA: TGTGCCAGCAGCTTAACCCTACTAGCGGGGGCCCACAATGAGCAGTTCTTC
size: -; V: TRBV19; J: TRBJ2-7; D: -; CDR3: CASSMSGRSHEQYF; DNA: TGTGCCAGTAGTATGTCTGGGAGGTCCCACGAGCAGTACTTC
size: -; V: TRBV4-1; J: TRBJ1-4; D: TRBD1; CDR3: CASSQEARGRPTNEKLFF; DNA: TGCGCCAGCAGCCAAGAGGCCAGGGGGCGACCAACTAATGAAAAACTGTTTTTT
size: few; V: TRBV6-1; J: TRBJ2-7; D: TRBD2; CDR3: CASSDWGLAGVPSYEQYF; DNA: TGTGCCAGCAGTGACTGGGGACTAGCGGGAGTCCCCTCCTACGAGCAGTACTTC
size: -; V: TRBV2; J: TRBJ2-1; D: TRBD1; CDR3: CASSGQGVGDEQFF; DNA: TGTGCCAGCAGCGGGCAGGGGGTCGGCGATGAGCAGTTCTTC
size: few; V: TRBV7-2; J: TRBJ2-3; D: -; CDR3: CASSLVADPGGAPDTQYF; DNA: TGTGCCAGCAGCTTAGTAGCCGATCCGGGGGGCGCCCCAGATACGCAGTATTTT
size: -; V: TRBV5-1; J: TRBJ2-5; D: TRBD2; CDR3: CASSPAGTSGRTLQETQYF; DNA: TGCGCCAGCAGCCCAGCCGGGACTAGCGGGAGGACCCTCCAAGAGACCCAGTACTTC
size: -; V: TRBV7-2; J: TRBJ2-5; D: -; CDR3: CASSRGARETQYF; DNA: TGTGCCAGCAGCCGGGGGGCCAGGGAGACCCAGTACTTC
size: -; V: TRBV6-1; J: TRBJ1-2; D: TRBD1; CDR3: CASSEPDRVHGYPF; DNA: TGTGCCAGCAGCGAACCCGACAGGGTCCATGGCTACCCCTTC
size: -; V: TRBV5-1; J: TRBJ1-1; D: -; CDR3: CASRYPGHNTEAFF; DNA: TGCGCCAGCAGATATCCGGGACACAACACTGAGGCTTTCTTT
size: -; V: TRBV5-7; J: TRBJ2-3; D: TRBD2; CDR3: CASSLAGGTDTQYF; DNA: TGTGCCAGCAGCTTAGCGGGAGGCACAGATACGCAGTATTTT
size: -; V: TRBV29-1; J: TRBJ2-7; D: TRBD1; CDR3: CSARTGGGEQYF; DNA: TGCAGCGCCCGGACAGGGGGCGGCGAGCAGTACTTC
size: -; V: TRBV19; J: TRBJ1-2; D: -; CDR3: CASSTGGNYGYTF; DNA: TGTGCCAGTAGTACGGGGGGCAACTATGGCTACACCTTC
size: -; V: TRBV5-1; J: TRBJ2-5; D: TRBD2; CDR3: CASSLALREVPETQYF; DNA: TGCGCCAGCAGCTTGGCTTTGCGGGAGGTTCCAGAGACCCAGTACTTC
size: -; V: TRBV7-3; J: TRBJ1-6; D: TRBD1; CDR3: CASSRQGFDSPLHF; DNA: TGTGCCAGCAGCCGACAGGGGTTCGACTCACCCCTCCACTTT